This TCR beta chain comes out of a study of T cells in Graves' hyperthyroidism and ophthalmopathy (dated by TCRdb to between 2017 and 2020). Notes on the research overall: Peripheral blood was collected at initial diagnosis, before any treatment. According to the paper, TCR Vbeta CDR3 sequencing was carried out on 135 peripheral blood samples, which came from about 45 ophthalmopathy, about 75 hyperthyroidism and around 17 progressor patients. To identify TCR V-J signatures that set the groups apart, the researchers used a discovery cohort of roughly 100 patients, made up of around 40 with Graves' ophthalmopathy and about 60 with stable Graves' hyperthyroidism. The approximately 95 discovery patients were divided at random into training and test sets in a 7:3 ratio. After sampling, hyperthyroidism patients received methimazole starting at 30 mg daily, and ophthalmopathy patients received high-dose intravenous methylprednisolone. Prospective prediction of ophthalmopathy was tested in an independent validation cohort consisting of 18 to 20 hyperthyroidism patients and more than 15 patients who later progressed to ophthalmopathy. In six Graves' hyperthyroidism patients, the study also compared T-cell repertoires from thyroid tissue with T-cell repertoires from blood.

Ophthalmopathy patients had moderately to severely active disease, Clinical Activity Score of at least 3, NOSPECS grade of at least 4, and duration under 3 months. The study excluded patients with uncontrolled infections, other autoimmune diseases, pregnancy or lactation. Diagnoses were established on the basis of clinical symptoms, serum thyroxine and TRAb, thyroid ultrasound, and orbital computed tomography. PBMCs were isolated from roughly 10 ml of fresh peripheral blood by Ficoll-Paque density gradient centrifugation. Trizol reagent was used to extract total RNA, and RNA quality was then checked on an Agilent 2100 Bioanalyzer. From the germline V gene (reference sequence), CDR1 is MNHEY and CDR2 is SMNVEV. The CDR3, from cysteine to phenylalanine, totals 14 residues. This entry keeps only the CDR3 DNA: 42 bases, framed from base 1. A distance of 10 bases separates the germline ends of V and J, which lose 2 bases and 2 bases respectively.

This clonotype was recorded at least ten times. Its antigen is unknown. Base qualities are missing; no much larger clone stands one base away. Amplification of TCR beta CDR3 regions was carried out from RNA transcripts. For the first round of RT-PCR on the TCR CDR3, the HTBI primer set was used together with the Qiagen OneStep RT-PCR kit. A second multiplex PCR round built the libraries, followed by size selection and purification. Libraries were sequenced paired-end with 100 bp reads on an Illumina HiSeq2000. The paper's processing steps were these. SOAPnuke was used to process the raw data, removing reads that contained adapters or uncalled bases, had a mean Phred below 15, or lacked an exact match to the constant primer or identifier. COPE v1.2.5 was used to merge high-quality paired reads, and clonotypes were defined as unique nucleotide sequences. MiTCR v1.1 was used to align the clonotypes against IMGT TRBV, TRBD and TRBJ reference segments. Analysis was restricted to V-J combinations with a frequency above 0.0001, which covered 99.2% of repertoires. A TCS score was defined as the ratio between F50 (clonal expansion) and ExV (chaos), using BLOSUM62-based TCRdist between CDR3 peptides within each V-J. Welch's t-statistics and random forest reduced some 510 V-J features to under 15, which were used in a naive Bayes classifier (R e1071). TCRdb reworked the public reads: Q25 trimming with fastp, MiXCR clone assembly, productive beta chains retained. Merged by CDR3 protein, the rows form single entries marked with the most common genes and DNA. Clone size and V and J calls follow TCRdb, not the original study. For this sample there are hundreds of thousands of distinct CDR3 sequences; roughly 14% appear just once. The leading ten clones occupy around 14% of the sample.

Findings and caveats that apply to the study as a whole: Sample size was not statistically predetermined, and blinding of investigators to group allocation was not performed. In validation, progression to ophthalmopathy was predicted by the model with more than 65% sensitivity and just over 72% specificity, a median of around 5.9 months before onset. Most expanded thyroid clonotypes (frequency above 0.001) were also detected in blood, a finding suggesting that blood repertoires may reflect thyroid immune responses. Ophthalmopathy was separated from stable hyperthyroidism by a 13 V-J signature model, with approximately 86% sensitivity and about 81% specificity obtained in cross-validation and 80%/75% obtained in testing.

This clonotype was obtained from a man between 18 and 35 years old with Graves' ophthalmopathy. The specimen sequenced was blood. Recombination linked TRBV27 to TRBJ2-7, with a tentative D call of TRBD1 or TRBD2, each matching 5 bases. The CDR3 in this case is CASSLQGVAYEQYF. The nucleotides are TGTGCCAGCAGTTTACAGGGAGTCGCCTACGAGCAGTACTTC.